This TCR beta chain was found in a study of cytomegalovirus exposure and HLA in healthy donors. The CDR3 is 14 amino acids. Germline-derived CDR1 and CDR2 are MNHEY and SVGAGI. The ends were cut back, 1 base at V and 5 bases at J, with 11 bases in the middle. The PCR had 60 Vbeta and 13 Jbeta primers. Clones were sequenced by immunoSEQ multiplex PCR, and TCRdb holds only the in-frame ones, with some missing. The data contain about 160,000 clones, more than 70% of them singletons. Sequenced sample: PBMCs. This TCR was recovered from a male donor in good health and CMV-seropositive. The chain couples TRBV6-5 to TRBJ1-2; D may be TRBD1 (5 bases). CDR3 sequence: CASSYFQGGYGYTF. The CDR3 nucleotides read TGTGCCAGCAGTTACTTTCAGGGAGGATATGGCTACACCTTC.